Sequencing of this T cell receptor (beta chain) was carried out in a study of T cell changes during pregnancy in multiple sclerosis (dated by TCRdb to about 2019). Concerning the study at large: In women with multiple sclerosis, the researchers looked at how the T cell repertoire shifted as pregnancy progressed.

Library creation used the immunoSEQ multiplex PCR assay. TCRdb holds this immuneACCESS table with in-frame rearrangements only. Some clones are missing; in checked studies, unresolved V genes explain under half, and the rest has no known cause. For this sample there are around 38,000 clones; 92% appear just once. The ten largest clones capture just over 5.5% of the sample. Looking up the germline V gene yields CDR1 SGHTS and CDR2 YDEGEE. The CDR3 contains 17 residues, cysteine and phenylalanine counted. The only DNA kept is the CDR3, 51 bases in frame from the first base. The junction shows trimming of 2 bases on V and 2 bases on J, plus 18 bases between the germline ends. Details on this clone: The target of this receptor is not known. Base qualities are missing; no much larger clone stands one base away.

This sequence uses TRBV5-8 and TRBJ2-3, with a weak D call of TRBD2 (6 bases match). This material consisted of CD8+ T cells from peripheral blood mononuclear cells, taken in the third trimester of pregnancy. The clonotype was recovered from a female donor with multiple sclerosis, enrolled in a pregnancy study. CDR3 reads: CASSFLTSFTDTDTQYF. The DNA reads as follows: TGTGCCAGCAGCTTCCTGACTAGTTTTACTGACACAGATACGCAGTATTTT.